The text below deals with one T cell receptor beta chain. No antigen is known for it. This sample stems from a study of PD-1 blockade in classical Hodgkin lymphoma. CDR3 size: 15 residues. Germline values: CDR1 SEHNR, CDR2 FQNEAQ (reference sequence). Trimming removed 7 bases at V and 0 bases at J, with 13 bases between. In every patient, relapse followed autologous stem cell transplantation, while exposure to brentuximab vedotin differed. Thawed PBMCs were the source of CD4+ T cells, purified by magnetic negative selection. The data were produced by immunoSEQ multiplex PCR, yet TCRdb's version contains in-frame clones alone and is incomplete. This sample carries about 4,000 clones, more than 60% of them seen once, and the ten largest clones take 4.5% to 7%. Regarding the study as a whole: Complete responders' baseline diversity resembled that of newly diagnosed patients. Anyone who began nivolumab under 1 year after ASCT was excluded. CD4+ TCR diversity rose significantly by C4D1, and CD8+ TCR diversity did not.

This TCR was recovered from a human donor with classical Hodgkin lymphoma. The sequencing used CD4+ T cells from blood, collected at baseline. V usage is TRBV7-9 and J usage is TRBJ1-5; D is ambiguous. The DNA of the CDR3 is TGTGCCAGCACAGATGGGCGTTTTAGCAATCAGCCCCAGCATTTT. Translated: CASTDGRFSNQPQHF.